This is a list of T cell receptor beta chains from one sample in a study of T-cell reconstitution after alpha-beta-depleted transplantation in children. A single record per CDR3 protein comes from TCRdb applying MiXCR to the PCR reads. The sample consists of more than 200,000 distinct CDR3 sequences, under 30% of them appearing once. The specimen comprised PBMCs, sampled before TCRalphabeta/CD19-depleted stem cell transplant. These receptors were taken from a girl between 2 and 10 years old with Fanconi anemia, due to receive a stem cell transplant. Both conserved end residues are part of each CDR3. Fields, in order: V gene, clone size, D gene, J gene, CDR3 DNA, CDR3 protein. A D gene is named only where the DNA matches it firmly. Clone size appears in some rows only: once, few, many, or a class for an expanded clone.

v_gene: TRBV7-9; abundance: -; d_gene: -; j_gene: TRBJ2-7; CDR3nt: TGTGCCAGCAGCTCGCCGGACAGTCGGGCGGCCTACGAGCAGTACTTC; CDR3aa: CASSSPDSRAAYEQYF
v_gene: TRBV20-1; abundance: once; d_gene: TRBD2; j_gene: TRBJ2-7; CDR3nt: TGCAGTGCAGCATTCGCGCGGGGGGGGCGCGAGCAGTACTTC; CDR3aa: CSAAFARGGREQYF
v_gene: TRBV20-1; abundance: many; d_gene: -; j_gene: TRBJ2-7; CDR3nt: TGCAGTGCTAGAGTAGACAGTTTCTCCTACGAGCAGTACTTC; CDR3aa: CSARVDSFSYEQYF
v_gene: TRBV4-2; abundance: -; d_gene: -; j_gene: TRBJ2-3; CDR3nt: TGTGCCAGCAGCCAAGCCGCGGGACCCGGGAGAACAGATACGCAGTATTTT; CDR3aa: CASSQAAGPGRTDTQYF
v_gene: TRBV29-1; abundance: -; d_gene: TRBD2; j_gene: TRBJ2-1; CDR3nt: TGCAGCGTTGAGTGGGCGGGAGAGGGCTATGAGCAGTTCTTC; CDR3aa: CSVEWAGEGYEQFF
v_gene: TRBV4-2; abundance: many; d_gene: TRBD2; j_gene: TRBJ2-1; CDR3nt: TGTGCCAGCAGCCCGGCGGGACTAGCGGGACTCTCCTACAATGAGCAGTTCTTC; CDR3aa: CASSPAGLAGLSYNEQFF
v_gene: TRBV7-3; abundance: -; d_gene: -; j_gene: TRBJ2-7; CDR3nt: TGTGCCAGCAGCTTAAGGGGCATGGACGAGCAGTACTTC; CDR3aa: CASSLRGMDEQYF
v_gene: TRBV20-1; abundance: once; d_gene: TRBD1; j_gene: TRBJ1-2; CDR3nt: TGCAGTGCTAGAAGAGTACAGGGGTTTGGAAATGGCTACACCTTC; CDR3aa: CSARRVQGFGNGYTF
v_gene: TRBV19; abundance: -; d_gene: -; j_gene: TRBJ1-2; CDR3nt: TGTGCCAGTAGTAGAAACACCAGATCCACTAACTATGGCTACACCTTC; CDR3aa: CASSRNTRSTNYGYTF
v_gene: TRBV7-3; abundance: -; d_gene: -; j_gene: TRBJ2-1; CDR3nt: TGTGCCAGCAGCTTAATCGGGGACAAAAACAATGAGCAGTTCTTC; CDR3aa: CASSLIGDKNNEQFF
v_gene: TRBV6-5; abundance: -; d_gene: -; j_gene: TRBJ1-5; CDR3nt: TGTGCCAGCAGTTACTCGCAGGGAAAGCAGCCCCAGCATTTT; CDR3aa: CASSYSQGKQPQHF
v_gene: TRBV6-5; abundance: many; d_gene: -; j_gene: TRBJ1-2; CDR3nt: TGTGCCAGCAGTTACTCCTCGAGGGACTTACCGGGCTACACCTTC; CDR3aa: CASSYSSRDLPGYTF
v_gene: TRBV6-5; abundance: -; d_gene: -; j_gene: TRBJ2-7; CDR3nt: TGTGCCAGCAGTTACAGGTGGTGGGTCTACGAGCAGTACTTC; CDR3aa: CASSYRWWVYEQYF
v_gene: TRBV6-1; abundance: many; d_gene: TRBD1; j_gene: TRBJ2-1; CDR3nt: TGTGCCAGCAGTGAGGGACAGGGGGCCAATGAGCAGTTCTTC; CDR3aa: CASSEGQGANEQFF
v_gene: TRBV29-1; abundance: few; d_gene: -; j_gene: TRBJ2-5; CDR3nt: TGCAGCGTTGAAGATCTCGGAGAGACCCAGTACTTC; CDR3aa: CSVEDLGETQYF
v_gene: TRBV29-1; abundance: many; d_gene: TRBD2; j_gene: TRBJ2-7; CDR3nt: TGCAGCGTTGGTCTAGCGGATAACTACGAGCAGTACTTC; CDR3aa: CSVGLADNYEQYF
v_gene: TRBV28; abundance: many; d_gene: -; j_gene: TRBJ2-3; CDR3nt: TGTGCCAGCAGCTATCGGGGCGGGTCAGATACGCAGTATTTT; CDR3aa: CASSYRGGSDTQYF
v_gene: TRBV29-1; abundance: -; d_gene: TRBD2; j_gene: TRBJ2-7; CDR3nt: TGCAGCGTTGAAGGCCCAGGGAGGGCGGACTACGAGCAGTACTTC; CDR3aa: CSVEGPGRADYEQYF
v_gene: TRBV4-1; abundance: few; d_gene: -; j_gene: TRBJ2-1; CDR3nt: TGCGCCAGCAGCCAAGTCAGCGGGCCCTCCTACAATGAGCAGTTCTTC; CDR3aa: CASSQVSGPSYNEQFF
v_gene: TRBV29-1; abundance: -; d_gene: TRBD2; j_gene: TRBJ2-1; CDR3nt: TGCAGCGTTGGAGCGGGAGGTTCCCGGAAGAGCTCCTACAATGAGCAGTTCTTC; CDR3aa: CSVGAGGSRKSSYNEQFF
v_gene: TRBV29-1; abundance: -; d_gene: -; j_gene: TRBJ2-5; CDR3nt: TGCAGCGTTGAAGGGACGGATACTGGGGAGACCCAGTACTTC; CDR3aa: CSVEGTDTGETQYF
v_gene: TRBV5-1; abundance: few; d_gene: TRBD2; j_gene: TRBJ2-1; CDR3nt: TGCGCCAGCAGCCACCCGCCTAGCGGGAGGGGAGGCAATGAGCAGTTCTTC; CDR3aa: CASSHPPSGRGGNEQFF
v_gene: TRBV5-6; abundance: -; d_gene: -; j_gene: TRBJ2-7; CDR3nt: TGTGCCAGCAGCTTTTCAGGACAGCCCAGAACGTCCTACGAGCAGTACTTC; CDR3aa: CASSFSGQPRTSYEQYF
v_gene: TRBV7-2; abundance: -; d_gene: TRBD2; j_gene: TRBJ2-1; CDR3nt: TGTGCCAGCAGCTTAATACGGCGCGGGGGGCCAGGAAATGAGCAGTTCTTC; CDR3aa: CASSLIRRGGPGNEQFF
v_gene: TRBV7-2; abundance: -; d_gene: -; j_gene: TRBJ2-1; CDR3nt: TGTGCCAGCAGCACCGGGAGATACGCCAATGAGCAGTTCTTC; CDR3aa: CASSTGRYANEQFF
v_gene: TRBV20-1; abundance: many; d_gene: -; j_gene: TRBJ1-5; CDR3nt: TGCAGTGCTAGAGGCGGGGCTAGCAATCAGCCCCAGCATTTT; CDR3aa: CSARGGASNQPQHF
v_gene: TRBV7-3; abundance: few; d_gene: -; j_gene: TRBJ2-1; CDR3nt: TGTGCCAGCCTACCGGGGGCTCGGCGGTTCTTC; CDR3aa: CASLPGARRFF
v_gene: TRBV29-1; abundance: -; d_gene: -; j_gene: TRBJ2-1; CDR3nt: TGCAGCGTTGAAGATCGGGCGACCGATGAGCAGTTCTTC; CDR3aa: CSVEDRATDEQFF
v_gene: TRBV28; abundance: -; d_gene: -; j_gene: TRBJ1-1; CDR3nt: TGTGCCAGCAGTTTAGTGGCTCATTGGGCTTTCTTT; CDR3aa: CASSLVAHWAFF
v_gene: TRBV5-5; abundance: few; d_gene: -; j_gene: TRBJ2-2; CDR3nt: TGTGCCAGCAGCTTGGTATATCAAACCAACACCGGGGAGCTGTTTTTT; CDR3aa: CASSLVYQTNTGELFF
v_gene: TRBV20-1; abundance: -; d_gene: TRBD2; j_gene: TRBJ2-3; CDR3nt: TGCAGTGCTAGAGATCGTCGACTAGCGGGGGGGTTAGATACGCAGTATTTT; CDR3aa: CSARDRRLAGGLDTQYF
v_gene: TRBV28; abundance: -; d_gene: TRBD1; j_gene: TRBJ1-2; CDR3nt: TGTGCCAGCAGTACCCGGACAGGGGCCTATGGCTACACCTTC; CDR3aa: CASSTRTGAYGYTF
v_gene: TRBV20-1; abundance: -; d_gene: -; j_gene: TRBJ2-7; CDR3nt: TGCAGTGCTAGAGATTCGGGAGTGCGGGAGCAGTACTTC; CDR3aa: CSARDSGVREQYF
v_gene: TRBV12-3/TRBV12-4; abundance: many; d_gene: TRBD1; j_gene: TRBJ2-7; CDR3nt: TGTGCCAGCAGCTGGACAGGGGATTACGAGCAGTACTTC; CDR3aa: CASSWTGDYEQYF
v_gene: TRBV6-5; abundance: -; d_gene: -; j_gene: TRBJ2-5; CDR3nt: TGTGCCAGCAGTTGGGGACGGCTCCAAGAGACCCAGTACTTC; CDR3aa: CASSWGRLQETQYF
v_gene: TRBV15; abundance: few; d_gene: TRBD1; j_gene: TRBJ2-5; CDR3nt: TGTGCCACCAGCAGAGGTCCTCAGGGGGCGGGGAGGACCCAGTACTTC; CDR3aa: CATSRGPQGAGRTQYF
v_gene: TRBV29-1; abundance: many; d_gene: -; j_gene: TRBJ2-1; CDR3nt: TGCAGCGCTAATTACAATGAGCAGTTCTTC; CDR3aa: CSANYNEQFF
v_gene: TRBV6-6; abundance: -; d_gene: -; j_gene: TRBJ2-5; CDR3nt: TGTGCCAGCAGTTACGGCGGTATCGACGGTCAAGAGACCCAGTACTTC; CDR3aa: CASSYGGIDGQETQYF
v_gene: TRBV30; abundance: many; d_gene: -; j_gene: TRBJ2-1; CDR3nt: TGTGCCTGGAAAAAGGGGCCTTACAATGAGCAGTTCTTC; CDR3aa: CAWKKGPYNEQFF
v_gene: TRBV28; abundance: many; d_gene: -; j_gene: TRBJ2-7; CDR3nt: TGTGCCAGCAGCATAACAGGGCGCTCCTACGAGCAGTACTTC; CDR3aa: CASSITGRSYEQYF
v_gene: TRBV29-1; abundance: few; d_gene: TRBD1; j_gene: TRBJ2-7; CDR3nt: TGCAGCGTGAGGACAGGGAGGTCCTACGAGCAGTACTTC; CDR3aa: CSVRTGRSYEQYF
v_gene: TRBV29-1; abundance: few; d_gene: TRBD2; j_gene: TRBJ2-1; CDR3nt: TGCAGCGTTGTCCCTACACTAGCGGGAGGGCCGTCCTACAATGAGCAGTTCTTC; CDR3aa: CSVVPTLAGGPSYNEQFF
v_gene: TRBV4-2; abundance: few; d_gene: -; j_gene: TRBJ2-7; CDR3nt: TGTGCCAGCAGCCAAGGGGGGGACAGTTCCTACGAGCAGTACTTC; CDR3aa: CASSQGGDSSYEQYF
v_gene: TRBV29-1; abundance: few; d_gene: -; j_gene: TRBJ1-1; CDR3nt: TGCAGCGTTCCGCAGGGTTGGACAACTTTCTTT; CDR3aa: CSVPQGWTTFF
v_gene: TRBV29-1; abundance: -; d_gene: TRBD2; j_gene: TRBJ2-7; CDR3nt: TGCAGCGTTGCTGGGACTAGCCACGAGCAGTACTTC; CDR3aa: CSVAGTSHEQYF
v_gene: TRBV29-1; abundance: many; d_gene: -; j_gene: TRBJ2-5; CDR3nt: TGCAGCGTTGCATCCACGGCCCAGTACTTC; CDR3aa: CSVASTAQYF
v_gene: TRBV7-2; abundance: -; d_gene: -; j_gene: TRBJ1-6; CDR3nt: TGTGCCAGCAGCGCGAACCGAGGACGACTAAATTCACCCCTCCACTTT; CDR3aa: CASSANRGRLNSPLHF
v_gene: TRBV29-1; abundance: many; d_gene: -; j_gene: TRBJ2-7; CDR3nt: TGCAGCGTTGCTACGGAGGGGGTAGAGCAGTACTTC; CDR3aa: CSVATEGVEQYF
v_gene: TRBV5-1; abundance: -; d_gene: TRBD1; j_gene: TRBJ2-7; CDR3nt: TGCGCCAGCAGCTTCACAGGGGCATCCGAGCAGTACTTC; CDR3aa: CASSFTGASEQYF
v_gene: TRBV28; abundance: -; d_gene: -; j_gene: TRBJ1-5; CDR3nt: TGTGCCAGCAGTTTATTGGAATATAGCAATCAGCCCCAGCATTTT; CDR3aa: CASSLLEYSNQPQHF
v_gene: TRBV18; abundance: -; d_gene: -; j_gene: TRBJ2-3; CDR3nt: TGTGCCAGCTCACCACCCGGAGCGACAGATACGCAGTATTTT; CDR3aa: CASSPPGATDTQYF
v_gene: TRBV29-1; abundance: once; d_gene: -; j_gene: TRBJ2-1; CDR3nt: TGCAGCGTTGACGGGGTCATAAATGAGCAGTTCTTC; CDR3aa: CSVDGVINEQFF
v_gene: TRBV5-1; abundance: few; d_gene: TRBD2; j_gene: TRBJ2-1; CDR3nt: TGCGCCAGCGTCCAGACTAGCGGGAATTGGAATGAGCAGTTCTTC; CDR3aa: CASVQTSGNWNEQFF
v_gene: TRBV4-1; abundance: once; d_gene: TRBD2; j_gene: TRBJ2-1; CDR3nt: TGCGCCAGCAGCCCTCGAGCGGGGGACTACAATGAGCAGTTCTTC; CDR3aa: CASSPRAGDYNEQFF
v_gene: TRBV20-1; abundance: -; d_gene: -; j_gene: TRBJ1-1; CDR3nt: TGCAGTGCTAGTCGATACGTAACTGAAGCTTTCTTT; CDR3aa: CSASRYVTEAFF